This is a list of T cell receptor beta chains from one sample in a study of CD8 T cells in Susac syndrome. MiXCR, run by TCRdb on the immunoSEQ multiplex PCR reads, gives a single entry per CDR3 protein. The sample records fewer than 150,000 distinct CDR3 sequences, more than 90% being singletons. The material sequenced was CD4+ T cells from PBMCs. The receptor source for this set is a human donor in good health. Each CDR3 is given with its conserved first and last residue. A D gene is named only where the DNA matches it firmly. Size values are once, few and many counts, or a class for expanded clones, and some rows have none.

len	v_gene	d_gene	j_gene	abundance	CDR3aa	CDR3nt
12	TRBV3-1	-	TRBJ2-7	-	CASSQGSTGEHF	TGTGCCAGCAGCCAAGGGTCGACAGGTGAGCACTTC
14	TRBV20-1	TRBD2	TRBJ2-2	once	CSARRGGLVGELFF	TGCAGTGCTAGGCGGGGAGGGTTGGTCGGGGAGCTGTTTTTT
14	TRBV3-1	-	TRBJ1-5	-	CASSRTPGNQPQHF	TGTGCCAGCAGCCGTACCCCGGGGAATCAGCCCCAGCATTTT
16	TRBV12-3/TRBV12-4	-	TRBJ1-3	-	CASSRRTVTSGNTIYF	TGTGCCAGCAGCCGACGGACAGTCACCTCTGGAAACACCATATATTTT
15	TRBV3-1	TRBD2	TRBJ2-5	-	CASSQASGRGETQYF	TGTGCCAGCAGCCAGGCTAGCGGGAGAGGGGAGACCCAGTACTTC
14	TRBV20-1	-	TRBJ2-7	-	CSARAQRNSYEQYF	TGCAGTGCTAGGGCCCAGCGGAACTCCTACGAGCAGTACTTC
16	TRBV11-1	-	TRBJ2-7	-	CASSLEQGVASYEQYF	TGTGCCAGCAGCTTGGAACAGGGAGTAGCCTCCTACGAGCAGTACTTC
14	TRBV19	-	TRBJ1-5	-	CATKTGVGSQPQHF	TGTGCCACGAAGACAGGAGTAGGGAGTCAGCCCCAGCATTTT
12	TRBV29-1	TRBD1	TRBJ2-1	-	CSVRQGTHEQFF	TGCAGCGTCCGACAGGGGACCCATGAGCAGTTCTTC
13	TRBV29-1	TRBD2	TRBJ2-5	once	CSVLELAGETQYF	TGCAGCGTCTTGGAACTAGCGGGGGAGACCCAGTACTTC
14	TRBV7-9	-	TRBJ2-1	-	CASRLVTGTIEQFF	TGTGCCAGCAGATTAGTGACCGGTACAATTGAGCAGTTCTTC
16	TRBV3-1	-	TRBJ2-1	once	CASSQAPYSPYNEQFF	TGTGCCAGCAGCCAAGCGCCCTATTCCCCCTACAATGAGCAGTTCTTC
15	TRBV2	-	TRBJ2-7	-	CASRDQLGESYEQYF	TGTGCCAGCAGGGATCAGCTAGGGGAGTCCTACGAGCAGTACTTC